Each of the 4 T cell receptor beta chains below was sequenced from the same sample in a study of blood T cell repertoires in COVID-19 (dated by TCRdb to about 2020). The library was built by means of the immunoSEQ multiplex PCR assay. In its TCRdb copy, this immuneACCESS table keeps in-frame sequences only and misses some clones. Where compared with another copy, unresolved V genes explain less than half of these, and the others have no known cause. This sample lists about 77,000 clones; approximately 88% were detected once. The top ten clonotypes cover 6% to 7.5% of the sample. Sequencing input: peripheral blood. Receptors were obtained from a woman older than 75 with acute or convalescent COVID-19.

V is TRBV13 and J is TRBJ2-1; 9 bases are a match to TRBD2. CDR3 length: 17 amino acids. Germline V CDR1 and CDR2: PRHDT, FYEKMQ (reference sequence). Germline trimming cut 5 bases from V and 3 bases from J; bases unmatched to any gene: 11. The CDR3 region is CASSPLAGGRIYNEQFF. Written as DNA, the CDR3 is TGTGCCAGCAGCCCCCTGGCGGGGGGGAGGATCTACAATGAGCAGTTCTTC.

The chain couples TRBV19 to TRBJ2-1; 11 bases are a match to TRBD2. V shed 3 bases and J 8 bases; nucleotides not matched to a gene: 6. Looked up from germline, CDR1 is LNHDA and CDR2 is SQIVND (reference sequence). CDR3 length equals 15 residues. CDR3 DNA: TGTGCCAGTAGTATTGGGCTAGCGGGAGGTGATGAGCAGTTCTTC. Amino acid sequence: CASSIGLAGGDEQFF.

The chain uses TRBV7-2 and TRBJ2-5; 15 bases are a match to TRBD2. Per the germline V gene, CDR1 is SGHTA and CDR2 is FQGNSA. J lost 1 base, V lost 3 bases, and 6 bases had no gene match. The CDR3 runs 18 residues. The CDR3 nucleotides are TGTGCCAGCAGCTTCGGGACTAGCGGGGGGCCCTCCCAAGAGACCCAGTACTTC. This sequence encodes CASSFGTSGGPSQETQYF.

The CDR3 region is CASLGVGGGTEAFF. CDR3 in DNA: TGCGCCAGCCTGGGAGTCGGCGGGGGCACTGAAGCTTTCTTT. This chain links TRBV5-1 with TRBJ1-1; tentative D call: TRBD1 (5 bases). This CDR3 comprises 14 residues. Germline values: CDR1 SGHRS, CDR2 YFSETQ. Trimming took off 7 bases at V and 4 bases at J, with 17 bases between the two ends.